Described below is a single T cell receptor beta chain sequence and its context. No antigen is known for it. CDR1 is SGHDT, CDR2 YYEEEE, per germline. V was cut by 6 bases and J by 1 base, with 13 bases left in between. The CDR3 has 15 residues. Patient tissue came from resections in Japan or China, 2014–2017. This record comes from a study of immune evolution from preneoplasia to lung adenocarcinoma. Study observations and caveats: Later-stage lesions appeared to have more T cells, more diversity, less clonality.

Assay: immunoSEQ multiplex PCR; the TCRdb copy retains only in-frame clones and omits some. The sample shows around 25,000 clones, around 74% of them seen only once. The clonotype comes from a person between 55 and 69 years old with invasive lung adenocarcinoma. Some clones in this sample may be carry-over from other donors' samples. Input material: FFPE invasive lung adenocarcinoma tissue. The chain employs TRBV5-6 and TRBJ2-2; D possibly corresponds to TRBD1 (6 bases). CDR3 protein: CASNLDRLNTGELFF. The CDR3 DNA is TGTGCCAGCAATCTGGACAGATTGAACACCGGGGAGCTGTTTTTT.